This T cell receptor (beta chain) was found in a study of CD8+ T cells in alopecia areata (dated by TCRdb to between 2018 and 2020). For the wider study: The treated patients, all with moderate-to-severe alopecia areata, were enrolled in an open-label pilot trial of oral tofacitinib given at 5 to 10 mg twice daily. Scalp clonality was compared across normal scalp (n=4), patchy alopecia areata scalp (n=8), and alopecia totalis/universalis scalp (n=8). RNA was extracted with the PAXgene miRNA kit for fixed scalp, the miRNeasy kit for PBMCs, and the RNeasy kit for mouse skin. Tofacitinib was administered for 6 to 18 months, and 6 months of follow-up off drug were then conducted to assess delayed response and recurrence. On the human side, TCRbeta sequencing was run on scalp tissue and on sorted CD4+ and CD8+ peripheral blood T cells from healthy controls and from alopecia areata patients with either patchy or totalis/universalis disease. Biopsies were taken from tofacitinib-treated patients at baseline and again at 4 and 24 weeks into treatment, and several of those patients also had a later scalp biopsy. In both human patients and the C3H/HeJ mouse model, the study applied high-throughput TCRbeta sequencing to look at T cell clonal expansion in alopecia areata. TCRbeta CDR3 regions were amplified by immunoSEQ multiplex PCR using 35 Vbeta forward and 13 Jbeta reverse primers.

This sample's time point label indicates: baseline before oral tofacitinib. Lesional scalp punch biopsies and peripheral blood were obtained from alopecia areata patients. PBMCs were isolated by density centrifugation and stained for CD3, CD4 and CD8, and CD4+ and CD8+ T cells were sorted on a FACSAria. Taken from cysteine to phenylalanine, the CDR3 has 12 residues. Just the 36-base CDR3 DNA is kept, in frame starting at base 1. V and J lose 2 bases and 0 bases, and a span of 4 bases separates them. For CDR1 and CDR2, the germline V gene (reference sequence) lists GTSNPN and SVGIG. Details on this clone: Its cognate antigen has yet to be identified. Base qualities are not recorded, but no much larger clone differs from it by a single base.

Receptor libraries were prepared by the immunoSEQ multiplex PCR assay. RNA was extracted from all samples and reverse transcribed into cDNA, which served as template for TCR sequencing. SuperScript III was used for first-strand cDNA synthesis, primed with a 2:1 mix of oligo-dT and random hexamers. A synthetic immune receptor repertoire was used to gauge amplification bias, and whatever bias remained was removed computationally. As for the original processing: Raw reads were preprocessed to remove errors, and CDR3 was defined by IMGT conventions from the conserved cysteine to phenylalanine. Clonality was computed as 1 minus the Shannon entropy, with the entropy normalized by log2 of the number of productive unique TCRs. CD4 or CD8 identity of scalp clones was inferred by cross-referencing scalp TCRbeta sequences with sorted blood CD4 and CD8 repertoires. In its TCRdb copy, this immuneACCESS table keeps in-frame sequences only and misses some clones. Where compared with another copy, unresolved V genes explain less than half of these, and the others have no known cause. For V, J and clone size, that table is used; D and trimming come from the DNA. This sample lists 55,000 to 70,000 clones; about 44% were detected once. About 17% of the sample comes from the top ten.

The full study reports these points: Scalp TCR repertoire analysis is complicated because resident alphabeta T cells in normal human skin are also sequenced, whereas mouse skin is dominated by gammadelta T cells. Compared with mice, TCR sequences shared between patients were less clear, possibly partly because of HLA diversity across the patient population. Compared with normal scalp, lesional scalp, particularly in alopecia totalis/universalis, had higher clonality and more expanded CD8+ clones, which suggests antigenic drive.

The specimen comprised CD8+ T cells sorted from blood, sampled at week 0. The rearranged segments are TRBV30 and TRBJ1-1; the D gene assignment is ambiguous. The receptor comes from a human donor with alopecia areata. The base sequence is TGTGCCTGGAGTTCCATGAACACTGAAGCTTTCTTT. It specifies CAWSSMNTEAFF.